This entry concerns a single TCR beta chain. The clone's antigen remains unknown. Per-nucleotide qualities are absent, and no much larger clonotype sits a single base away. For sequencing of the TCRbeta CDR3 region, genomic DNA was extracted from the sorted cells. The immunoSEQ Assay was used to sequence the TCRbeta CDR3 regions. TCRdb mirrors the immuneACCESS table, restricted to in-frame sequences. Some clones are absent from its copies; in checked studies, under half trace to an unresolved V gene, and the reason for the others is unknown. The sample yields tens of thousands of clones; 84% were counted once. The ten largest clonotypes hold around 1.1% of the sample. The trial excluded patients who had a history of autoimmune disease or who were on systemic immunosuppression. Peripheral blood for TCR sequencing was collected from all dose cohorts at baseline, on cycle 4 day 1, and on cycle 7 day 1. The samples were drawn from a first-in-human, open-label, multicenter phase I dose-escalation trial of ivuxolimab. Adults with locally advanced or metastatic melanoma, renal cell carcinoma, hepatocellular carcinoma or head and neck squamous cell carcinoma were enrolled in the trial. Before TCR sequencing, CD4+ T cells and CD8+ T cells were sorted from peripheral blood as separate populations.

This record belongs to a study of OX40 agonist ivuxolimab in advanced cancers. Background on the whole study: The costimulatory receptor OX40 (CD134) was targeted by ivuxolimab, a fully human IgG2 agonistic monoclonal antibody. Intravenous ivuxolimab was administered to patients every 2 weeks at six dose levels: 0.01, 0.1, 0.3, 1.5, 3 and 10 mg/kg. Among the approximately 50 dose-escalation patients, about 19 had hepatocellular carcinoma, approximately 15 melanoma, 9 renal cell carcinoma and 9 head and neck cancer. In the dose-escalation cohort, approximately 80% of patients were male, and the mean age was roughly 60 years with a range of roughly 23 to 79. Patients were allowed to have had prior anti-PD-1, anti-PD-L1 or anti-CTLA-4 therapy, and approximately 39% of the dose-escalation patients had been treated with checkpoint inhibitors. Partial responses occurred in three dose-escalation patients: two with cutaneous melanoma and one with hepatocellular carcinoma. Peripheral TCRbeta sequencing aimed to test whether ivuxolimab altered TCR sequence diversity and caused clonal T-cell expansion. The paper reports the monotherapy dose-escalation portion (N of about 50 patients) of the phase I ivuxolimab trial.

After removal of 4 bases from V and 5 bases from J, the junction retains 5 bases not matched to a gene. The germline V gene encodes CDR1 SNHLY and CDR2 FYNNEI. The CDR3 goes from the cysteine to the phenylalanine over 15 residues. This entry keeps only the CDR3 DNA: 45 bases, framed from base 1. Results and caveats for the whole study, not just this receptor: Clonal expansion of both CD4+ and CD8+ blood T cells was observed from baseline to week 6 at doses 0.1 to 3.0 mg/kg. Partial responders in the 0.1-3.0 mg/kg groups had among the lowest normalized peripheral clonal expansion, especially among CD8+ T cells. The antigen specificity of the peripheral T cells that underwent clonal expansion was not determined. After ivuxolimab, CD8+ T cells had more expanded clones than CD4+ T cells on average. Low levels of normalized T-cell clonal expansion were also seen in some patients who did not respond.

Sequences were derived from CD4+ or CD8+ T cells sorted from blood, sampled in a trial of the OX40 agonist ivuxolimab. Recombination joined TRBV2 with TRBJ2-2; 9 nucleotides in the junction match TRBD2. The origin of this receptor is an adult with an advanced solid tumor such as melanoma, head and neck, liver or kidney cancer. The CDR3: CASSGGLAGTGELFF. Read as DNA, the sequence is TGTGCCAGCAGTGGAGGTCTAGCGGGGACCGGGGAGCTGTTTTTT. Where the CDR3 stops, the reference TRBV2 and TRBJ2-2 genes take over; the full variable domain is EPEVTQTPSHQVTQMGQEVILRCVPISNHLYFYWYRQILGQKVEFLVSFYNNEISEKSEIFDDQFSVERPDGSNFTLKIRSTKLEDSAMYFCASSGGLAGTGELFFGEGSRLTVL.